The 24 T cell receptor beta chains listed next were all sequenced from one sample in a study of cytomegalovirus exposure and HLA in healthy donors. With 60 Vbeta and 13 Jbeta primers, the PCR was carried out. TCRdb's copy holds only in-frame clones and misses some; the assay was immunoSEQ multiplex PCR. The repertoire consists of just over 200,000 clones, with 75% to 90% occurring once and the leading ten covering 2.7%. Sequencing was done on a sample of PBMCs. These receptors all come from a woman in her thirties or forties in good health and CMV-seronegative.

The CDR3 protein is CASSVPQGLKGAQDVANYGYTF. CDR3 sequence (DNA): TGTGCCAGTAGTGTGCCCCAGGGGCTTAAGGGGGCGCAGGACGTAGCTAACTATGGCTACACCTTC. The chain recombines TRBV19 with TRBJ1-2; 7 bases agree with TRBD1. CDR3 length equals 22 residues. Trimming at V came to 5 bases and at J to 0 bases, leaving 27 bases not matched to a gene. CDR1 is LNHDA and CDR2 is SQIVND in the germline V gene (reference sequence).

This chain uses TRBV4-1 with TRBJ2-5; no clear D gene. The J call could be wrong; TRBJ2-7 is a better fit for the DNA end. This CDR3 contains 11 residues. The germline V gene encodes CDR1 MGHRA and CDR2 YSYEKL. The CDR3 DNA reads TGCGCCAGCAGCTCCACAAGCGAGCAGTACTTC. Amino acids: CASSSTSEQYF.

This sequence joins TRBV19 and TRBJ2-1, with 7 bases lining up with TRBD2. J gave up 10 bases and V 2 bases, and 17 bases lay outside the gene matches. CDR1 and CDR2 from the germline V gene are LNHDA and SQIVND (reference sequence). This CDR3 is 17 amino acids long. This CDR3 reads CASSIIGSGGRAGEQFF. CDR3 coding DNA: TGTGCCAGTAGTATAATCGGGTCGGGAGGTAGGGCAGGGGAGCAGTTCTTC.

There are a few counts of this clone. V usage is TRBV19 and J usage is TRBJ2-4; the D gene is possibly TRBD2 (6 bases). Germline V gene data show CDR1 as LNHDA and CDR2 as SQIVND (reference sequence). Trimming took 6 bases from V and 3 from J, leaving 9 bases between them. The CDR3 has 13 amino acids. The DNA of the CDR3 is TGTGCCAGTAGGGAGGAGGGCAAAAACATTCAGTACTTC. Its translation: CASREEGKNIQYF. The whole variable domain, filled in from reference TRBV19 and TRBJ2-4, reads DGGITQSPKYLFRKEGQNVTLSCEQNLNHDAMYWYRQDPGQGLRLIYYSQIVNDFQKGDIAEGYSVSREKKESFPLTVTSAQKNPTAFYLCASREEGKNIQYFGAGTRLSVL.

This clone was detected once. The chain recombines TRBV5-1 with TRBJ1-3, with a tentative D call TRBD1 (6 bases). Per germline, CDR1 SGHRS and CDR2 YFSETQ. Trimming left V 3 bases short and J 4 bases short, with 20 bases between. The CDR3 totals 17 residues. The DNA for the CDR3 is TGCGCCAGCAGCTCAGGGGTGACAGGCTCATCGGGAAACACCATATATTTT. Amino acid sequence: CASSSGVTGSSGNTIYF.

The chain employs TRBV6-1 and TRBJ2-3; D gene ambiguous. Germline values: CDR1 MNHNS, CDR2 SASEGT. Trimming left V 7 bases short and J 2 bases short, with 13 bases between. The CDR3 extends over 14 amino acids. The CDR3 loop is CASMGRNYTDTQYF. The CDR3 region has the DNA TGTGCCAGCATGGGTCGGAACTACACAGATACGCAGTATTTT.

This rearrangement joins TRBV15 to TRBJ2-7, with TRBD1 matching 7 bases. The CDR3 contains 15 residues. The V gene's germline CDR1 is LNHNV and CDR2 YYDKDF (reference sequence). V lost 0 bases and J lost 2; bases outside the gene matches: 4. For the CDR3, the DNA is TGTGCCACCAGCAGAGATCGACAGGGCACCTACGAGCAGTACTTC. Translation gives CATSRDRQGTYEQYF.

This chain uses TRBV7-6 with TRBJ2-7; 11 bases line up with TRBD2. This CDR3 spans 15 amino acids. From germline, CDR1 is SGHVS and CDR2 FNYEAQ. J was trimmed by 4 bases and V by 5 bases; bases with no gene match: 7. The CDR3 reads CASSPRLAGIYEQYF. The CDR3 DNA reads TGTGCCAGCAGCCCCCGACTAGCGGGAATTTACGAGCAGTACTTC.

V is TRBV7-8 and J is TRBJ2-3; D is perhaps TRBD2 (6 bases). With 2 bases removed from V and 4 bases from J, the gap between germline ends came to 10 bases. Germline assignment: CDR1 SGHVS and CDR2 FQNEAQ. The CDR3 runs to 14 residues. The CDR3 DNA is TGTGCCAGCAGCTTACGAGGGAGGTCAGATACGCAGTATTTT. It codes for CASSLRGRSDTQYF.

This chain uses TRBV5-6 with TRBJ2-5, with TRBD1 matching 11 bases. J lost 11 bases, V lost 0 bases, and 9 bases had no gene match. The CDR3 loop spans 15 amino acids. From germline, CDR1 is SGHDT and CDR2 YYEEEE. The CDR3: CASSLGTGGEGEQYF. CDR3 in DNA: TGTGCCAGCAGCTTGGGGACAGGGGGCGAGGGAGAGCAGTACTTC.

This rearrangement joins TRBV10-2 to TRBJ1-2, with 7 bases fitting TRBD1. Germline lookup yields CDR1 WSHSY and CDR2 SAAADI. This CDR3 contains 12 residues. Trimming took 6 bases from V and 3 from J; bases not matched to a gene: 1. The CDR3 reads CASSTGDYGYTF. As DNA, the CDR3 is TGCGCCAGCAGCACAGGGGACTATGGCTACACCTTC.

The chain couples TRBV9 to TRBJ2-5; 10 nucleotides align to TRBD1. The CDR3 is 15 amino acids. Germline lookup yields CDR1 SGDLS and CDR2 YYNGEE. After removal of 3 bases from V and 1 base from J, the junction contained 3 bases not matched to a gene. The CDR3 DNA reads as TGTGCCAGCAGCGAGGGACAGGGGAGCCAAGAGACCCAGTACTTC. This codes for CASSEGQGSQETQYF.

This chain joins TRBV11-2 and TRBJ2-5; 8 bases line up with TRBD1. The V and J ends lost 5 bases and 5 bases, in that order; junction bases with no gene match: 7. Germline-derived CDR1 and CDR2 are SGHAT and FQNNGV. The CDR3 covers 14 residues. The CDR3 is CASSTWTGTETQYF. The CDR3 bases are TGTGCCAGCAGCACCTGGACAGGGACCGAGACCCAGTACTTC.

The chain joins TRBV7-9 to TRBJ2-1; D perhaps matches TRBD2 (6 bases). The germline V and J ends were trimmed by 5 bases and 8 bases, with 19 bases remaining between them. CDR1 and CDR2 (germline): SEHNR, FQNEAQ (reference sequence). The CDR3 spans 15 residues. The CDR3, as DNA: TGTGCCAGCAGCGCTTTGGGGGGAAGGGGCGATGAGCAGTTCTTC. It specifies CASSALGGRGDEQFF.

The gene calls are TRBV6-4 and TRBJ2-1; TRBD2 agrees at 11 bases. The V gene end was trimmed by 6 bases and the J gene end by 6 bases; junction bases not matched to a gene: 4. The CDR3 consists of 14 residues. The germline gives CDR1 MRHNA, CDR2 SNTAGT. CDR3 region: CASSSSGRINEQFF. As DNA, the CDR3 is TGTGCCAGCAGCTCTAGCGGGAGGATCAATGAGCAGTTCTTC.

The rearrangement joins TRBV29-1 to TRBJ2-3; 12 bases map to TRBD2. Germline CDR1 reads SQVTM; CDR2 reads ANQGSEA. V lost 4 bases to trimming and J lost 4 bases; unmatched junction nucleotides: 6. The CDR3 is 15 residues long. The CDR3, as DNA: TGCAGCGTTGCTCTAGCGGGAGGGGGTGCAGATACGCAGTATTTT. The encoded protein is CSVALAGGGADTQYF.

This sequence joins TRBV4-1 and TRBJ1-4; 7 bases are shared with TRBD1. This CDR3 has 15 residues. Germline CDR1 is MGHRA and CDR2 is YSYEKL. The J segment lost 8 bases and the V segment lost 0 bases, leaving 6 bases of the junction unmatched. The CDR3 DNA reads as TGCGCCAGCAGCCAAGAAGACAGGGTAACCGAAAAACTGTTTTTT. Residues: CASSQEDRVTEKLFF.

The CDR3 DNA follows: TGTGCCAGCAGCTTAGTCACGGGGTCCTACGAGCAGTACTTC. This sequence encodes CASSLVTGSYEQYF. The chain uses TRBV11-2 and TRBJ2-7, with D maybe TRBD2 (5 bases). Trimming pared 1 base from V and 1 base from J, leaving 8 bases between. Germline V gives CDR1 SGHAT, CDR2 FQNNGV. The CDR3 totals 14 residues.

In its sample, this clone was seen a few times. The chain is built from TRBV7-9 and TRBJ2-1, with 14 bases aligning to TRBD2. The J segment lost 9 bases and the V segment lost 2 bases, leaving 6 bases of the junction unmatched. Germline CDR1 SEHNR, CDR2 FQNEAQ (reference sequence). The CDR3 runs 16 residues. The CDR3 DNA is TGTGCCAGCAGCTTAACGACTAGCGGGAGGGCCGTTGAGCAGTTCTTC. Translated: CASSLTTSGRAVEQFF. Combining the CDR3 with reference TRBV7-9 and TRBJ2-1 gives the whole variable domain DTGVSQNPRHKITKRGQNVTFRCDPISEHNRLYWYRQTLGQGPEFLTYFQNEAQLEKSRLLSDRFSAERPKGSFSTLEIQRTEQGDSAMYLCASSLTTSGRAVEQFFGPGTRLTVL.

This chain uses TRBV6-6 with TRBJ1-5; tentative D call: TRBD1 (6 bases). In germline, CDR1 is MNHNY, CDR2 SVGAGI (reference sequence). The CDR3 has 16 residues. V dropped 0 bases and J dropped 0 bases, with 9 bases sitting between them. Written as DNA, the CDR3 is TGTGCCAGCAGTTACTCGCCAGGGGATAGCAATCAGCCCCAGCATTTT. As protein: CASSYSPGDSNQPQHF.

For this clone: Other DNA sequences in this specimen translate into the identical CDR3. This chain links TRBV6-5 with TRBJ1-2, with unresolved D. Trimming took off 3 bases at V and 5 bases at J, with 10 bases between the two ends. Germline CDR1 is MNHEY and CDR2 is SVGAGI. The CDR3 is 13 residues long. The CDR3 spells CASSYDRVYGYTF. DNA of the CDR3: TGTGCCAGCAGTTATGACCGGGTGTATGGCTACACCTTC.

V and J are TRBV28 and TRBJ2-3; D gene unclear. Trimming took 3 bases from V and 0 from J, leaving 7 bases between them. Germline V gives CDR1 MDHEN, CDR2 SYDVKM. This CDR3 comprises 14 residues. The CDR3 bases are TGTGCCAGCAGTTTCGGAGCGAGCACAGATACGCAGTATTTT. Translated: CASSFGASTDTQYF.

The rearrangement uses TRBV6-6 and TRBJ1-1; TRBD1 matches 7 bases. Looked up from germline, CDR1 is MNHNY and CDR2 is SVGAGI (reference sequence). The CDR3 extends over 16 amino acids. Trimming at V came to 4 bases and at J to 0 bases, leaving 8 bases not matched to a gene. The chain's CDR3 is CASSFPPGTVNTEAFF. In DNA, the CDR3 is TGTGCCAGCAGTTTTCCTCCCGGGACAGTGAACACTGAAGCTTTCTTT.

This chain uses TRBV5-1 with TRBJ2-2; TRBD2 agrees at 7 bases. CDR1 and CDR2 (germline): SGHRS, YFSETQ. The CDR3 length is 18 residues. V dropped 0 bases and J dropped 3; count of bases not matched to a gene: 11. CDR3: CASSLGALRERYTGELFF. For the CDR3, the DNA is TGCGCCAGCAGCTTGGGTGCTTTGCGGGAGCGGTACACCGGGGAGCTGTTTTTT.